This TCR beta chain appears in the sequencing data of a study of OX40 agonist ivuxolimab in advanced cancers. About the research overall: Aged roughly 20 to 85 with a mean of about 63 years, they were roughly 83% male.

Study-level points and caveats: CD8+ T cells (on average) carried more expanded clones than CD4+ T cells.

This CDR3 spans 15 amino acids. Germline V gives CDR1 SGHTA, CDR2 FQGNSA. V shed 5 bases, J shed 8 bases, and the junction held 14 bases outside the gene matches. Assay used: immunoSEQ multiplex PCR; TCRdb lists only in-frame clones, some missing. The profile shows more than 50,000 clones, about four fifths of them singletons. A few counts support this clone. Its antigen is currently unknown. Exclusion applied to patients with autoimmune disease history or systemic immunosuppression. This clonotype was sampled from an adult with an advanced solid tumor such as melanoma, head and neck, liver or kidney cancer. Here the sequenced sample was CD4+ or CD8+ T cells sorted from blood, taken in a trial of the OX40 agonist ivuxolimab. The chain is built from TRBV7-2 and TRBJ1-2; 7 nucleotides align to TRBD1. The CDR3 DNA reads TGTGCCAGCAGCCCTCAGGGACAGACTTACTGGGGCTACACCTTC. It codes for CASSPQGQTYWGYTF.